This T cell receptor (beta chain) originates from a study of blood T cell repertoires in COVID-19. Original methodology: Researchers report that nucleated cell counts were estimated from reference gene primer amplification. This table comes from immunoSEQ multiplex PCR, and its TCRdb copy is limited to in-frame clones, with some not included. Clone size and V and J calls were adopted from that table, with D and trimming inferred from the DNA. The data contain roughly 330,000 clones, roughly 86% of them seen just once; the ten biggest clones take up about 5.7%. All enrollees were about 18 to 89 years old and from 24 US areas. For recovered donors of Cohort 3, there were two negative PCRs, clearance, or symptom resolution. This receptor was taken from a woman aged 25-40 years who had recovered from COVID-19. Input material: PBMCs or T cells enriched from blood (not recorded which).

CDR3 in DNA: TGTGCCAGCAAGGGGTACTCTGAGCCCCAGCATTTT. It specifies CASKGYSEPQHF. This rearrangement joins TRBV27 to TRBJ1-5, with D possibly matching TRBD1 (5 bases). The V gene's germline CDR1 is MNHEY and CDR2 SMNVEV (reference sequence). CDR3 length: 12 amino acids. The V gene lost 7 bases and the J gene lost 8 bases, with 12 bases spanning the gap.